Shown below are 29 T cell receptor beta chains from a single sample sequenced in a study of T-cell memory formation after mild COVID-19 (TCRdb year 2021). The receptor library was made with 5' RACE. Sequencing took place on an Illumina NovaSeq 6000. TCRdb reprocessing: public reads trimmed at Q25 with fastp, clones called with MiXCR, in-frame beta chains kept. When rows share a CDR3 protein, they turn into one entry using the most common DNA and genes. This sample gives 90,000 to 120,000 distinct CDR3 sequences in total; 13% to 15% of them show up just once. About 39% of the sample goes to the ten largest clones. The sequencing input was PBMCs or a T cell subset sorted from them (not recorded which). The origin of the receptors is a man younger than 30 who had mild COVID-19 (a few samples of this study predate the infection). The sample titles of this study are shuffled in the database, so cell type and time point are left out; the donor was told from shared clones.

This clonotype has ten or more counts. V gene TRBV20-1 combines with J gene TRBJ2-5; D remains unclear. Germline lookup yields CDR1 DFQATT and CDR2 SNEGSKA (reference sequence). V was cut by 0 bases and J by 7 bases, with 3 bases left in between. This CDR3 contains 10 residues. The CDR3 sequence is CSARDGTQYF. For the CDR3, the DNA is TGCAGTGCTAGAGATGGGACCCAGTACTTC.

V and J are TRBV4-1 and TRBJ2-7; D unresolved. V was shortened by 0 bases and J by 9 bases, with 21 bases between the two germline ends. The V gene's germline CDR1 is MGHRA and CDR2 YSYEKL. CDR3 size: 16 residues. In nucleotides, the CDR3 is TGCGCCAGCAGCCAAGATGGCCCCTTTCGCTACGAAGGGCAGTACTTC. Translated: CASSQDGPFRYEGQYF.

This chain uses TRBV25-1 with TRBJ1-1; tentative D call: TRBD1 (5 bases). Looked up from germline, CDR1 is MGHDK and CDR2 is SYGVNS. This CDR3 comprises 11 residues. V lost 10 bases, J lost 5 bases, and 11 bases lay in between. DNA for the CDR3: TGTGCCACGGGGGTGGGGACTGAAGCTTTCTTT. Translated: CATGVGTEAFF.

This clonotype has more than one count but fewer than ten. This chain uses TRBV6-1 with TRBJ2-2; TRBD1 aligns across 7 bases. Per germline, CDR1 MNHNS and CDR2 SASEGT. The CDR3 runs 14 residues. Losses at the gene ends were 3 bases for V and 3 bases for J; bases not matched to a gene: 1. This chain's CDR3 is CASSEGQYTGELFF. In DNA, the CDR3 is TGTGCCAGCAGTGAGGGACAGTACACCGGGGAGCTGTTTTTT.

This chain joins TRBV20-1 and TRBJ2-5, with 7 bases that match TRBD1. Germline CDR1 DFQATT, CDR2 SNEGSKA (reference sequence). CDR3 size: 14 residues. The junction had 5 bases not matched to a gene; V was cut back by 0 bases and J by 4 bases. The CDR3 reads CSARDQRGPETQYF. The DNA for the CDR3 is TGCAGTGCTAGAGATCAAAGGGGGCCAGAGACCCAGTACTTC.

This clonotype has only a few counts. This chain's CDR3 is CASTLPWDREETQYF. The CDR3 region has the DNA TGTGCCAGCACTCTCCCTTGGGACAGGGAAGAGACCCAGTACTTC. This chain links TRBV6-1 with TRBJ2-5; 9 nucleotides match TRBD1. The CDR3 length is 15 residues. Germline V gene lookup returns CDR1 MNHNS and CDR2 SASEGT. V was pared by 7 bases and J by 3 bases, with 9 bases of the junction left unmatched.

The rearrangement joins TRBV14 to TRBJ1-1; possibly TRBD1 for D (5 bases). The V end lost 5 bases, the J end lost 7 bases, and 8 bases lay between the germline ends. Germline V gene sequence: CDR1 SGHDN, CDR2 FVKESK. The CDR3 loop spans 11 amino acids. CDR3 residues: CASSWGDEAFF. The CDR3 DNA is TGTGCCAGCAGCTGGGGGGATGAAGCTTTCTTT.

The J gene is TRBJ2-2, the V gene TRBV9, with 7 bases matching TRBD2. The V gene's germline CDR1 is SGDLS and CDR2 YYNGEE. The CDR3 length is 15 residues. J lost 3 bases, V lost 0 bases, and 2 bases had no gene match. CDR3 DNA: TGTGCCAGCAGCGTAGCGGGGGGACACACCGGGGAGCTGTTTTTT. It codes for CASSVAGGHTGELFF.

This rearrangement joins TRBV10-2 to TRBJ2-1; 11 nucleotides match TRBD1. The V segment lost 3 bases and the J segment 5 bases; nucleotides outside the gene matches: 9. The CDR3 runs to 17 residues. Germline values: CDR1 WSHSY, CDR2 SAAADI. CDR3 DNA sequence: TGCGCCAGCAGTGACCTCAAGGACAGGGGGCGCGACAATGAGCAGTTCTTC. Its protein is CASSDLKDRGRDNEQFF.

The V call is TRBV5-1, the J call TRBJ1-6; D might be TRBD1 (5 bases). The germline V and J ends were trimmed by 0 bases and 10 bases, with 8 bases remaining between them. The CDR3 length is 13 residues. The V gene's germline CDR1 is SGHRS and CDR2 YFSETQ. The CDR3 spells CASSLAGRSPLHF. The CDR3 DNA is TGCGCCAGCAGCTTGGCAGGGCGGTCACCCCTCCACTTT.

The chain uses TRBV5-1 and TRBJ1-4, with 10 bases matching TRBD1. Trimming at V came to 4 bases and at J to 6 bases, leaving 6 bases not matched to a gene. The CDR3 covers 15 residues. The V gene's germline CDR1 is SGHRS and CDR2 YFSETQ. CDR3 in amino acids: CASSPLGTGDEKLFF. The CDR3 DNA is TGCGCCAGCAGCCCCCTGGGGACAGGGGATGAAAAACTGTTTTTT.

This clonotype was recorded at least ten times. V and J are TRBV6-1 and TRBJ2-4, with 12 bases fitting TRBD1. Germline CDR1 MNHNS, CDR2 SASEGT. This CDR3 contains 16 residues. J was trimmed by 8 bases and V by 0 bases; bases with no gene match: 5. CDR3 coding DNA: TGTGCCAGCAGTGAAGCGCAGGGGACAGGGGGCGACATTCAGTACTTC. Translation gives CASSEAQGTGGDIQYF.

A single count supports this clonotype. This chain joins TRBV29-1 and TRBJ2-2; 10 nucleotides match TRBD1. The length of the CDR3 is 13 residues. Germline V CDR1 and CDR2: SQVTM, ANQGSEA. Trimming at V came to 7 bases and at J to 10 bases, leaving 9 bases not matched to a gene. The CDR3 sequence is CSASDRGREELFF. As DNA, the CDR3 is TGCAGCGCTAGTGACAGGGGGCGCGAGGAGCTGTTTTTT.

This clonotype was recorded many times. The V and J genes are TRBV20-1 and TRBJ2-1, with 9 positions matching TRBD2. Germline V gene lookup returns CDR1 DFQATT and CDR2 SNEGSKA (reference sequence). This CDR3 region has 17 residues. With V trimmed by 5 bases and J by 3 bases, 14 bases remained unmatched. This chain's CDR3 is CSAPGIAGARDYNEQFF. The CDR3 DNA reads TGCAGTGCTCCTGGAATAGCGGGGGCCCGCGACTACAATGAGCAGTTCTTC.

The chain couples TRBV7-9 to TRBJ2-2; D is uncertain. The germline CDR1 and CDR2 sequences are SEHNR and FQNEAQ (reference sequence). This CDR3 is built from 13 residues. Trimming pared 5 bases from V and 8 bases from J, leaving 12 bases between. CDR3 amino acids: CASSPTLGGELFF. The CDR3 DNA is TGTGCCAGCAGCCCCACCCTCGGGGGGGAGCTGTTTTTT.

The chain links TRBV9 to TRBJ1-1; D call uncertain. CDR1 and CDR2 from the germline V gene are SGDLS and YYNGEE. Deletions cut 3 bases from V and 1 base from J, with 10 bases between. The CDR3 totals 14 residues. The CDR3 bases are TGTGCCAGCAGCGGTAAACGGGAGAACACTGAAGCTTTCTTT. Its protein product is CASSGKRENTEAFF.

The chain links TRBV7-6 to TRBJ2-6; D is perhaps TRBD1 (6 bases). The CDR3 is 17 residues long. Germline V gives CDR1 SGHVS, CDR2 FNYEAQ. Trimming left V 3 bases short and J 2 bases short, with 14 bases between. The CDR3 DNA is TGTGCCAGCAGCTTTTCAATGGGGGCCGCTGGGGCCAACGTCCTGACTTTC. Its translation is CASSFSMGAAGANVLTF.

This clonotype was found a few times. The chain is built from TRBV4-3 and TRBJ2-7, with 7 bases matching TRBD1. Germline values: CDR1 LGHNA, CDR2 YSLEER. The CDR3 sequence is 13 residues long. The ends lost 1 base at V and 13 bases at J; junction bases unmatched: 10. CDR3 in amino acids: CASSQARGRLVYF. CDR3 sequence (DNA): TGCGCCAGCAGCCAAGCTAGGGGGCGACTGGTCTACTTC.

Ten or more counts support this clonotype. The chain carries TRBV7-6 and TRBJ1-1, with 7 bases fitting TRBD1. The CDR3 is made up of 16 amino acids. The ends lost 5 bases at V and 4 bases at J; junction bases unmatched: 13. Germline V gene lookup returns CDR1 SGHVS and CDR2 FNYEAQ. CDR3 sequence: CASSPRQGRSVTEAFF. The CDR3 DNA reads as TGTGCCAGCAGCCCTAGACAGGGTAGGAGTGTCACTGAAGCTTTCTTT.

The chain combines TRBV29-1 with TRBJ2-2; D is possibly TRBD1 (6 bases). There are 13 residues in the CDR3. CDR1 and CDR2 (germline): SQVTM, ANQGSEA. The V end was cut by 3 bases, the J end by 2 bases, with 7 bases between. The CDR3 DNA reads TGCAGCGTTGAGGACAGCAACACCGGGGAGCTGTTTTTT. It encodes CSVEDSNTGELFF.

The chain carries TRBV21-1 and TRBJ2-7; TRBD1, as called in the table, went unchecked against the DNA. TRBV21-1 is a known pseudogene. The CDR3 contains 12 residues. The CDR3 region has the DNA TGTGCCAGCAGCAAAAGAGTGCGCGCCTCTTACTTC. Residues: CASSKRVRASYF.

The V gene is TRBV4-3, the J gene TRBJ2-1; 11 bases map to TRBD1. Germline V lookup: CDR1 LGHNA, CDR2 YSLEER. This CDR3 is 17 amino acids long. After removal of 4 bases from V and 4 bases from J, the junction contained 9 bases not matched to a gene. The CDR3, as DNA: TGCGCCAGCAGCCCCCGAGGAGGGACAGGGGGTTACAATGAGCAGTTCTTC. It is translated as CASSPRGGTGGYNEQFF.

The chain combines TRBV7-2 with TRBJ1-4; D perhaps matches TRBD1 (5 bases). The CDR3 has 15 residues. V lost 5 bases to trimming and J lost 3 bases, with 13 bases between them. Germline-derived CDR1 and CDR2 are SGHTA and FQGNSA. CDR3 DNA sequence: TGTGCCAGCAGCGCGTGGGGGAGGGCTAATGAAAAACTGTTTTTT. It encodes CASSAWGRANEKLFF.

This clonotype was seen a handful of times. V gene TRBV24-1 combines with J gene TRBJ2-3, with D perhaps TRBD1 or TRBD2 (5 bases each). This CDR3 contains 13 residues. Germline V lookup: CDR1 KGHDR, CDR2 SFDVKD. Trimming took 6 bases from V and 6 from J, leaving 12 bases between them. The CDR3: CATSILGDDTQYF. CDR3 DNA: TGTGCCACCAGTATCTTGGGGGACGATACGCAGTATTTT.

This clonotype was seen at least ten times. This chain uses TRBV11-2 with TRBJ2-7, with a tentative D call TRBD2 (5 bases). Germline-derived CDR1 and CDR2 are SGHAT and FQNNGV. This CDR3 is built from 14 residues. The V end was cut by 5 bases, the J end by 1 base, with 12 bases between. This chain's CDR3 is CASSPSDWSYEQYV. The CDR3 nucleotides are TGTGCCAGCAGCCCCTCGGACTGGTCCTACGAGCAGTACGTC.

This sequence joins TRBV4-1 and TRBJ2-1; TRBD2 is a possible D gene (6 bases). V lost 0 bases and J lost 2, with 8 bases in between. CDR3 length equals 15 residues. Germline assignment: CDR1 MGHRA and CDR2 YSYEKL. As DNA, the CDR3 is TGCGCCAGCAGCCAAGAGCGGGGTCCCTACAATGAGCAGTTCTTC. Its translation is CASSQERGPYNEQFF.

The rearrangement joins TRBV6-5 to TRBJ2-6, with 15 bases fitting TRBD2. Germline values: CDR1 MNHEY, CDR2 SVGAGI. There are 20 residues in the CDR3. The junction had 9 bases not matched to a gene; V was cut back by 5 bases and J by 1 base. This CDR3 reads CASSPGLAGGPISGANVLTF. CDR3 bases: TGTGCCAGCAGTCCGGGACTAGCGGGGGGCCCCATTTCTGGGGCCAACGTCCTGACTTTC.

This chain connects TRBV29-1 to TRBJ1-1, with D uncertain. There are 15 residues in the CDR3. Trimming removed 7 bases from V and 0 bases from J, with 18 bases in between. CDR1 is SQVTM and CDR2 is ANQGSEA in the germline V gene. The CDR3 region is CSARGGLRMNTEAFF. Here the CDR3 DNA reads TGCAGCGCCCGAGGAGGGTTGAGGATGAACACTGAAGCTTTCTTT.

This clonotype was observed at least ten times. This sequence joins TRBV19 and TRBJ2-7; a possible D gene is TRBD1 (5 bases). V dropped 7 bases and J dropped 4 bases, with 14 bases sitting between them. Germline V CDR1 and CDR2: LNHDA, SQIVND (reference sequence). The CDR3 has 13 residues. In nucleotides, the CDR3 is TGTGCCAGTACTGAGACAGCGAAATACGAGCAGTACGTC. Translation gives CASTETAKYEQYV.